A single sample gave rise to the 13 T cell receptor beta chains below, sequenced in a study of shared clonotypes between healthy human individuals. The protocol was immunoSEQ multiplex PCR, while the TCRdb copy is restricted to in-frame clones and leaves out a portion. The table records under 600,000 clones, more than 95% of them present only once. The source material was naive CD4+ T cells sorted from blood. Subset meaning: CD45RA+ positively selected. The receptor set was obtained from a woman aged 25 to 39 in good health.

A note on this clone: This specimen includes other DNA sequences encoding the same CDR3. The rearrangement joins TRBV27 to TRBJ2-1, with 13 bases lining up with TRBD2. The germline gives CDR1 MNHEY, CDR2 SMNVEV (reference sequence). This CDR3 spans 15 amino acids. V gave up 5 bases and J gave up 5 bases; unmatched junction bases: 3. CDR3 bases: TGTGCCAGCAGTCTACTAGCGGGAGGGAACAATGAGCAGTTCTTC. Translating it yields CASSLLAGGNNEQFF.

This clone is a singleton in its sample. The chain combines TRBV4-1 with TRBJ1-4; D may be TRBD1 (5 bases). The V and J ends lost 4 bases and 7 bases respectively, with 16 bases between them. Germline V gene data show CDR1 as MGHRA and CDR2 as YSYEKL. The CDR3 is 15 residues long. CDR3 amino acids: CASSPLGVGGEKLFF. The CDR3 DNA sequence: TGCGCCAGCAGCCCATTGGGGGTGGGCGGTGAAAAACTGTTTTTT.

The chain has TRBV4-1 and TRBJ2-2, with TRBD2 identical over 10 bases. This CDR3 comprises 17 residues. Germline V CDR1 and CDR2: MGHRA, YSYEKL. The trim removed 1 base at V and 7 bases at J, leaving 9 bases unmatched. The CDR3 here is CASSQGLILAGGGELFF. In DNA form, the CDR3 reads TGCGCCAGCAGCCAAGGATTAATATTAGCGGGGGGCGGGGAGCTGTTTTTT.

This chain uses TRBV30 with TRBJ1-6; no definite D call. CDR3 length equals 13 residues. CDR1 is GTSNPN and CDR2 is SVGIG in the germline V gene (reference sequence). The ends were cut back, 2 bases at V and 8 bases at J, with 10 bases in the middle. The CDR3 protein is CAWSIISDSPLHF. The CDR3 coding sequence is TGTGCCTGGAGTATAATATCAGATTCACCCCTCCACTTT.

The V and J genes are TRBV7-8 and TRBJ2-3; the match to TRBD2 covers 9 bases. Germline V gene sequence: CDR1 SGHVS, CDR2 FQNEAQ. This CDR3 region has 16 residues. J lost 5 bases, V lost 5 bases, and 11 bases had no gene match. CDR3 DNA: TGTGCCAGCAGCCTTCGAGGACTAGCGAGGCGAGATACGCAGTATTTT. Encoded protein: CASSLRGLARRDTQYF.

This chain links TRBV27 with TRBJ2-1; 16 bases fit TRBD2. CDR3 length: 18 residues. With V trimmed by 4 bases and J by 4 bases, 7 bases remained unmatched. CDR1 is MNHEY and CDR2 is SMNVEV in the germline V gene (reference sequence). CDR3 protein: CASSSGLAGGPGYNEQFF. Written as DNA, the CDR3 is TGTGCCAGCAGTTCGGGACTAGCGGGAGGGCCGGGATACAATGAGCAGTTCTTC.

The chain employs TRBV18 and TRBJ1-5; D is ambiguous. Per the germline V gene, CDR1 is KGHSH and CDR2 is LQKENI. The germline V and J ends were trimmed by 3 bases and 5 bases, with 8 bases remaining between them. This CDR3 region has 13 residues. This CDR3 reads CASSPQTDQPQHF. For the CDR3, the DNA is TGTGCCAGCTCACCGCAGACCGATCAGCCCCAGCATTTT.

The chain carries TRBV30 and TRBJ2-5; 9 bases are a match to TRBD2. The germline V gene encodes CDR1 GTSNPN and CDR2 SVGIG (reference sequence). This CDR3 is built from 13 residues. The V and J ends lost 0 bases and 4 bases, in that order; junction bases with no gene match: 0. The CDR3 DNA is TGTGCCTGGAGTGTAGCGGGGGGAGAGACCCAGTACTTC. Translated: CAWSVAGGETQYF. The whole variable domain, filled in from reference TRBV30 and TRBJ2-5, reads SQTIHQWPATLVQPVGSPLSLECTVEGTSNPNLYWYRQAAGRGLQLLFYSVGIGQISSEVPQNLSASRPQDRQFILSSKKLLLSDSGFYLCAWSVAGGETQYFGPGTRLLVL.

Written as DNA, the CDR3 is TGCGCCAGCAGCTTGGAATATACAGGGTTTACTCCGGGCGAGCAGTACTTC. Its protein product is CASSLEYTGFTPGEQYF. This sequence joins TRBV5-1 and TRBJ2-7; a possible D gene is TRBD1 (6 bases). The CDR3 loop spans 17 amino acids. CDR1 and CDR2 from the germline V gene are SGHRS and YFSETQ. With 0 bases removed from V and 6 bases from J, the gap between germline ends came to 22 bases.

The V gene is TRBV18, the J gene TRBJ1-1; D gene uncertain. Germline CDR1 and CDR2: KGHSH and LQKENI. The length of the CDR3 is 15 residues. The V end was cut by 2 bases, the J end by 2 bases, with 12 bases between. CDR3 sequence reads: CASSPGVTDNTEAFF. In nucleotides, the CDR3 is TGTGCCAGCTCACCAGGAGTTACAGATAACACTGAAGCTTTCTTT.

The rearrangement joins TRBV5-4 to TRBJ2-5; D perhaps matches TRBD2 (5 bases). Germline V lookup: CDR1 SGHNT, CDR2 YYREEE (reference sequence). CDR3 length equals 13 residues. Trimming removed 3 bases from V and 3 bases from J, with 9 bases in between. This chain's CDR3 is CASSWESEETQYF. CDR3 nucleotides: TGTGCCAGCAGCTGGGAGAGCGAAGAGACCCAGTACTTC.

The V and J genes are TRBV9 and TRBJ2-5, with TRBD1 identical over 8 bases. The CDR3 consists of 15 residues. Germline CDR1 reads SGDLS; CDR2 reads YYNGEE. V was clipped by 3 bases and J by 4 bases; unmatched bases: 8. The CDR3 loop is CASSEAAGQGETQYF. As DNA, the CDR3 is TGTGCCAGCAGCGAGGCGGCCGGACAGGGAGAGACCCAGTACTTC.

The V call is TRBV11-1, the J call TRBJ2-7, with 8 bases that match TRBD1. Trimming cost V 0 bases and J 4 bases; bases outside gene matches: 8. The length of the CDR3 is 16 residues. Germline V gene lookup returns CDR1 SGHAT and CDR2 FQDESV (reference sequence). CDR3 in amino acids: CASSLAGTGKLYEQYF. CDR3 in DNA: TGTGCCAGCAGCTTAGCTGGGACAGGAAAACTTTACGAGCAGTACTTC.